This T cell receptor beta chain was recorded in a study of blood T cell repertoires in COVID-19. Across the study: Sites in the United States, Italy and Spain provided acute and convalescent COVID-19 samples.

CDR3 length: 17 amino acids. J was trimmed by 3 bases and V by 3 bases; bases with no gene match: 11. Germline CDR1 LNHDA, CDR2 SQIVND (reference sequence). Enrolled through a virtual design, the participants were between 18 and 89 years of age and came from roughly 22 US areas. Some clones are missing from TCRdb's copy, which holds only in-frame ones; the method was immunoSEQ multiplex PCR. The sample holds fewer than 350,000 clones, around 86% seen once. This receptor was taken from a woman aged 40 to 50 with acute COVID-19. The material sequenced was PBMCs or T cells enriched from blood (not recorded which). The chain joins TRBV19 to TRBJ2-3, with TRBD2 matching over 8 bases. In DNA, the CDR3 is TGTGCCAGTAGTATGTCGGGAGGGCCGGGCGGGACAGATACGCAGTATTTT. Its translation is CASSMSGGPGGTDTQYF.